The 2 T cell receptor beta chains below all came from one sample that was sequenced in a study of a mutant IDH1 vaccine in newly diagnosed glioma. Antigen specificity for these receptors is unknown. Time point denoted: week 23, last vaccination. Each vaccine dose was 300 ug of mutant IDH1 20-mer peptide, with topical imiquimod. Libraries were prepared by immunoSEQ multiplex PCR; TCRdb keeps only in-frame clonotypes and omits some of them. The sample carries tens of thousands of clones, about 75% recorded once. Sequenced here: PBMCs, sampled from a glioma patient whose treatment included an IDH1 peptide vaccine. The receptors were gathered from a man aged 50-59 years with glioma.

The genes are TRBV4-2 and TRBJ2-1; D remains ambiguous. The CDR3 totals 15 residues. Trimming removed 0 bases from V and 3 bases from J, with 9 bases in between. The germline V gene has CDR1 LGHNA and CDR2 YNFKEQ. For the CDR3, the DNA is TGTGCCAGCAGCCAAGAATTTGACGACTACAATGAGCAGTTCTTC. This encodes CASSQEFDDYNEQFF.

The chain employs TRBV7-9 and TRBJ2-5; 7 bases map to TRBD1. The J call could be wrong; TRBJ2-7 is a better fit for the DNA end. The CDR3 loop spans 13 amino acids. Germline V gene data show CDR1 as SEHNR and CDR2 as FQNEAQ (reference sequence). The CDR3 DNA sequence: TGTGCCAGCAGCTCAGCAGGGGGCTACGAGCAGTACTTC. It translates to CASSSAGGYEQYF.